One and the same sample provided the 15 T cell receptor beta chains below, sequenced in a study of cytomegalovirus exposure and HLA in healthy donors. The primer mix had 60 Vbeta and 13 Jbeta primers. The protocol was immunoSEQ multiplex PCR, while the TCRdb copy is restricted to in-frame clones and leaves out a portion. Seen here are around 110,000 clones, 70% to 75% observed once, and the top ten hold around 1.7%. Sequenced material: PBMCs. The receptors originated from a woman aged 18-29 years in good health and CMV-seronegative.

This rearrangement joins TRBV15 to TRBJ1-2; no firm D call. CDR1 is LNHNV and CDR2 is YYDKDF in the germline V gene (reference sequence). The CDR3 runs to 14 residues. Trimming took 1 base from V and 0 from J, leaving 6 bases between them. CDR3 protein: CATSRVAANYGYTF. DNA of the CDR3: TGTGCCACCAGCAGAGTAGCGGCTAACTATGGCTACACCTTC.

This clone has just a few counts. The chain employs TRBV2 and TRBJ2-7, with D hard to call. V dropped 6 bases and J dropped 7 bases, with 7 bases sitting between them. CDR3 length: 10 amino acids. Germline CDR1 reads SNHLY; CDR2 reads FYNNEI. The CDR3 DNA reads as TGTGCCAGCAGGGCGGTTGAGCAGTACTTC. It yields the protein CASRAVEQYF.

This clone was observed once. This rearrangement joins TRBV21-1 to TRBJ2-1; TRBD2, as called in the table, went unchecked against the DNA. TRBV21-1 is tagged as a pseudogene. CDR3 length: 17 residues. The CDR3 spells CASRVTVAGGEYNEQFF. CDR3 bases: TGTGCCAGCAGGGTTACCGTAGCGGGGGGTGAATACAATGAGCAGTTCTTC.

V is TRBV19 and J is TRBJ1-5, with D possibly TRBD1 on 5 matching bases. V was trimmed by 3 bases and J by 3 bases, leaving 12 bases between them. Germline values: CDR1 LNHDA, CDR2 SQIVND (reference sequence). The CDR3 sequence is 15 residues long. CDR3 in amino acids: CASSITQGLNQPQHF. CDR3 coding DNA: TGTGCCAGTAGTATTACGCAGGGACTCAATCAGCCCCAGCATTTT. The whole variable domain, remainder taken from reference TRBV19 and TRBJ1-5, is DGGITQSPKYLFRKEGQNVTLSCEQNLNHDAMYWYRQDPGQGLRLIYYSQIVNDFQKGDIAEGYSVSREKKESFPLTVTSAQKNPTAFYLCASSITQGLNQPQHFGDGTRLSIL.

This clone was counted once. The chain joins TRBV15 to TRBJ1-1; TRBD1 matches at 7 bases. V lost 5 bases, J lost 4 bases, and 10 bases stayed unmatched. Germline V CDR1 and CDR2: LNHNV, YYDKDF (reference sequence). The CDR3 consists of 15 residues. The CDR3: CATSPDRVRGTEAFF. CDR3 DNA: TGTGCCACCAGCCCCGACAGGGTGAGGGGCACTGAAGCTTTCTTT.

The rearrangement joins TRBV15 to TRBJ1-5; 8 bases map to TRBD1. Germline-derived CDR1 and CDR2 are LNHNV and YYDKDF (reference sequence). The CDR3 is made up of 13 amino acids. The V and J ends lost 4 bases and 11 bases, in that order; junction bases with no gene match: 7. CDR3 sequence: CATSIGQGMTQHF. The DNA for the CDR3 is TGTGCCACCAGCATCGGACAGGGTATGACCCAGCATTTT.

The rearrangement joins TRBV4-1 to TRBJ1-2, with no clear D. This CDR3 is built from 17 residues. CDR1 MGHRA and CDR2 YSYEKL come from the germline V gene. With 0 bases removed from V and 2 bases from J, the gap between germline ends came to 16 bases. The CDR3 DNA follows: TGCGCCAGCAGCCAAGATGGAGGAAATACTGACAACTATGGCTACACCTTC. This encodes CASSQDGGNTDNYGYTF.

The DNA for the CDR3 is TGTGCCAGCAGGGTACGGGGGTCGGATGGCTACACCTTC. Its translation is CASRVRGSDGYTF. This chain uses TRBV6-5 with TRBJ1-2, with a weak D call TRBD1 (5 bases). The CDR3 loop spans 13 amino acids. V lost 6 bases to trimming and J lost 6 bases, with 14 bases between them. CDR1 is MNHEY and CDR2 is SVGAGI in the germline V gene.

V usage is TRBV7-8 and J usage is TRBJ2-5; 9 nucleotides agree with TRBD1. The CDR3 has 15 residues. Per the germline V gene, CDR1 is SGHVS and CDR2 is FQNEAQ. The trim removed 0 bases at V and 5 bases at J, leaving 4 bases unmatched. As DNA, the CDR3 is TGTGCCAGCAGCTTAGCACTCGGACAGGGGGAGACCCAGTACTTC. Protein product: CASSLALGQGETQYF.

This clone was recorded a few times. V gene TRBV28 combines with J gene TRBJ1-3; perhaps TRBD1 as D (6 bases). This CDR3 has 12 residues. Trimming took off 6 bases at V and 9 bases at J, with 12 bases between the two ends. The germline CDR1 and CDR2 sequences are MDHEN and SYDVKM. CDR3 DNA sequence: TGTGCCAGCAGGGGGGCGGGGGGCACCATATATTTT. Its protein product is CASRGAGGTIYF.

The J gene is TRBJ1-2, the V gene TRBV5-1, with D maybe TRBD1 (5 bases). V lost 0 bases and J 5 bases, leaving 8 bases between the germline ends. Germline loops: CDR1 SGHRS, CDR2 YFSETQ. This CDR3 spans 13 amino acids. CDR3 residues: CASSLAEGYGYTF. For the CDR3, the DNA is TGCGCCAGCAGCTTGGCGGAGGGGTATGGCTACACCTTC.

This clone has a handful of counts. V usage is TRBV28 and J usage is TRBJ2-7, with 8 bases matching TRBD1. This CDR3 is 16 amino acids long. The germline CDR1 and CDR2 sequences are MDHEN and SYDVKM. Losses at the gene ends were 2 bases for V and 0 bases for J; bases not matched to a gene: 6. The CDR3 coding sequence is TGTGCCAGCAGTTTAATGAGACAGGGGAGCTCCTACGAGCAGTACTTC. It codes for CASSLMRQGSSYEQYF.

This chain connects TRBV4-2 to TRBJ2-7, with 9 bases that match TRBD1. The trim removed 0 bases at V and 7 bases at J, leaving 10 bases unmatched. This CDR3 has 16 amino acids. Germline V gene sequence: CDR1 LGHNA, CDR2 YNFKEQ. CDR3 bases: TGTGCCAGCAGCCAAGAGGGGATACAGGGGGCTTATGAGCAGTACTTC. Its protein product is CASSQEGIQGAYEQYF.

The chain is built from TRBV11-2 and TRBJ1-1, with D possibly being TRBD1 (5 bases). V lost 2 bases, J lost 4 bases, and 11 bases lay in between. CDR1 is SGHAT, CDR2 FQNNGV, per germline. There are 14 residues in the CDR3. The CDR3 loop reads CASSLREGPTEAFF. Here the CDR3 DNA reads TGTGCCAGCAGCTTACGGGAGGGGCCCACTGAAGCTTTCTTT.

This clone was picked up a small number of times. The chain uses TRBV9 and TRBJ1-3; tentative D call: TRBD1 (5 bases). The CDR3 covers 15 residues. The V end was cut by 0 bases, the J end by 4 bases, with 11 bases between. CDR1 and CDR2 (germline): SGDLS, YYNGEE. CDR3 in DNA: TGTGCCAGCAGCGTAGGGGGGGTAATCGGAAACACCATATATTTT. Translating gives CASSVGGVIGNTIYF.